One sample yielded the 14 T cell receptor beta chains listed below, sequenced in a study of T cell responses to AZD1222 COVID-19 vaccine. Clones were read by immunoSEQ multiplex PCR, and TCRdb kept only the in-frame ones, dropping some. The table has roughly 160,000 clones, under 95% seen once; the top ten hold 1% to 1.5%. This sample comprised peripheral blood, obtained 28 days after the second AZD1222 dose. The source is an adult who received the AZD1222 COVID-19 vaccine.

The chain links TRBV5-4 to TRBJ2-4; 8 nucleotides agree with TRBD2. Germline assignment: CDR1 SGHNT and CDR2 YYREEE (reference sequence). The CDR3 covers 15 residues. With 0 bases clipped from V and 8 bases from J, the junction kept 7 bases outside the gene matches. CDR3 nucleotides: TGTGCCAGCAGCTTGGGGGCCAGCGGGAGAGACATTCAGTACTTC. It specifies CASSLGASGRDIQYF. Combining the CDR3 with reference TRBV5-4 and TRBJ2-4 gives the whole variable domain ETGVTQSPTHLIKTRGQQVTLRCSSQSGHNTVSWYQQALGQGPQFIFQYYREEENGRGNFPPRFSGLQFPNYSSELNVNALELDDSALYLCASSLGASGRDIQYFGAGTRLSVL.

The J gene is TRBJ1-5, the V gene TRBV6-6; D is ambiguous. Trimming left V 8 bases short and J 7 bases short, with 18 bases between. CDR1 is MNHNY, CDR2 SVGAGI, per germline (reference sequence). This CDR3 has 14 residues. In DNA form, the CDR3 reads TGTGCCAGCCTTCGGGCCGCTGGCTCCCAGCCCCAGCATTTT. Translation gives CASLRAAGSQPQHF.

The CDR3 sequence: CASSLSASPADTEAFF. The CDR3 coding sequence is TGTGCCAGCAGTTTATCGGCATCTCCTGCGGACACTGAAGCTTTCTTT. V usage is TRBV28 and J usage is TRBJ1-1; D is ambiguous. Per germline, CDR1 MDHEN and CDR2 SYDVKM. The V and J ends lost 1 base and 3 bases respectively, with 15 bases between them. There are 16 residues in the CDR3.

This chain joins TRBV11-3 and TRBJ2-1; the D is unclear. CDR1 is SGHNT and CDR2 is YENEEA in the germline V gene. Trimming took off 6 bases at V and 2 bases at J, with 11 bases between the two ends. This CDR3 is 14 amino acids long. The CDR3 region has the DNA TGTGCCAGCAGTCTCCGAGACGCCTACAATGAGCAGTTCTTC. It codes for CASSLRDAYNEQFF.

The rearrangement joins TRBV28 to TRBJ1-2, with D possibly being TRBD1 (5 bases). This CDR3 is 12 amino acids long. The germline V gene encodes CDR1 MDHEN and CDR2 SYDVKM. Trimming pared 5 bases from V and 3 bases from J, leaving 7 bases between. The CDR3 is CASSPGYYGYTF. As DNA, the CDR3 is TGTGCCAGCAGTCCAGGGTACTATGGCTACACCTTC.

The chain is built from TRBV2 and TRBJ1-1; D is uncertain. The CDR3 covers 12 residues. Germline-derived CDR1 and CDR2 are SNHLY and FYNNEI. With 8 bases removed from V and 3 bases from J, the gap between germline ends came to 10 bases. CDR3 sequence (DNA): TGTGCCAGCGCGGCAGCATACACTGAAGCTTTCTTT. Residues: CASAAAYTEAFF.

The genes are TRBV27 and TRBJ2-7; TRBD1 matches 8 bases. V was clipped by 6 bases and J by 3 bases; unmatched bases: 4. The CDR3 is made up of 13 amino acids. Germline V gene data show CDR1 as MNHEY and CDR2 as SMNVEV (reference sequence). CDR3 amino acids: CASSPGGLYEQYF. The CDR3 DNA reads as TGTGCCAGCAGCCCAGGGGGCCTCTACGAGCAGTACTTC.

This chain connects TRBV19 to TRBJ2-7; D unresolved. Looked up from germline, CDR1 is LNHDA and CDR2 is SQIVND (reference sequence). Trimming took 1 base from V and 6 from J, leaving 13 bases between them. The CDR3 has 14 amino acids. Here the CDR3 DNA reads TGTGCCAGTAGTATAGTGGCAGCTACCGGCGAGCAGTACTTC. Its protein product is CASSIVAATGEQYF.

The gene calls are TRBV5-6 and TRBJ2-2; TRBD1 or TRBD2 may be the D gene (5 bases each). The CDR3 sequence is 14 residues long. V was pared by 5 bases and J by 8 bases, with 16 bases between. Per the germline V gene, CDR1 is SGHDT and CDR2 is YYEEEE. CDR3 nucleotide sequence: TGTGCCAGCAGACCGGGACCGTCCTCGGGGGAGCTGTTTTTT. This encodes CASRPGPSSGELFF.

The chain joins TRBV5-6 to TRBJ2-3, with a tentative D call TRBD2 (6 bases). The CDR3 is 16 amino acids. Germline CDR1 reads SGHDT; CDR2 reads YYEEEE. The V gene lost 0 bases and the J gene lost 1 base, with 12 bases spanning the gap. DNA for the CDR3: TGTGCCAGCAGCTTGGCCGGGGGTGGGGGCACAGATACGCAGTATTTT. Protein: CASSLAGGGGTDTQYF.

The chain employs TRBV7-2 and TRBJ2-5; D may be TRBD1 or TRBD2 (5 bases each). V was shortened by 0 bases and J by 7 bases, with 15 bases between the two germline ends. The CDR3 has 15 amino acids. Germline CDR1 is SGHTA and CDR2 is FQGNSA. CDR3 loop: CASSLAGAAPRTQYF. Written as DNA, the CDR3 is TGTGCCAGCAGCTTAGCCGGGGCGGCCCCGAGGACCCAGTACTTC.

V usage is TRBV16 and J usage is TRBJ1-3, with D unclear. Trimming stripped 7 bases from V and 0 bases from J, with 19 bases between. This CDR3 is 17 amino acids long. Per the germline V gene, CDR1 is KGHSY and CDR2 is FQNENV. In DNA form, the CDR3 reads TGTGCCAGCACCCTAACGTCCGGATATTACTCTGGAAACACCATATATTTT. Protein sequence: CASTLTSGYYSGNTIYF.

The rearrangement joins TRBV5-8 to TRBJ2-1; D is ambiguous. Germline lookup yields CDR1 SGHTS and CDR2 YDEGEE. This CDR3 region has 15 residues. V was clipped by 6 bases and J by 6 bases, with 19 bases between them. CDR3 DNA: TGTGCCAGCACCCCGGGTCTTTTGCTGGCCAATGAGCAGTTCTTC. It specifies CASTPGLLLANEQFF.

The CDR3 nucleotides read TGTGCCAGCAGTTACCCGAGACAGATCTACGAGCAGTACTTC. Translated, it gives CASSYPRQIYEQYF. V is TRBV6-2 or TRBV6-3 and J is TRBJ2-7; tentatively, D is TRBD1 (5 bases). V shed 2 bases and J shed 3 bases, with 11 bases lying between them. The CDR3 loop spans 14 amino acids. Per the germline V gene, CDR1 is MNHEY and CDR2 is SVGEGT.